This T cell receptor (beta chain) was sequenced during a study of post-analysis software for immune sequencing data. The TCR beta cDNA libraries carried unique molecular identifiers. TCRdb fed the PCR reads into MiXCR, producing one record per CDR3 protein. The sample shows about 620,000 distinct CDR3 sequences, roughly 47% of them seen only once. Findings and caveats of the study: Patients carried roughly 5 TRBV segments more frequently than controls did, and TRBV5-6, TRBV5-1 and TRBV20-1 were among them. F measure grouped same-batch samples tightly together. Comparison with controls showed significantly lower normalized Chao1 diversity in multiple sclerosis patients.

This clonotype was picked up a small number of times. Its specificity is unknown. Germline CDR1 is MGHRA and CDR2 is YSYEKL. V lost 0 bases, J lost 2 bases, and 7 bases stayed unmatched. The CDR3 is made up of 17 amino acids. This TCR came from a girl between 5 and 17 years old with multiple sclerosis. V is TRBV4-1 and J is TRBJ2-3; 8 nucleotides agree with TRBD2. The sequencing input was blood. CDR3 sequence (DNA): TGCGCCAGCAGCCAAGAAACCCTAGCGGGTTCCACAGATACGCAGTATTTT. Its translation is CASSQETLAGSTDTQYF.